A selection of T cell receptor beta chains follows, all from one sample in a study of T-cell reconstitution after alpha-beta-depleted transplantation in children. TCRdb analysed the PCR reads with MiXCR anew, one entry per CDR3 protein. The sample has 200,000 to 300,000 distinct CDR3 sequences, 20% to 30% seen once. The sequencing here drew on PBMCs, mostly from graft donor cells, taken 360 days after TCRalphabeta/CD19-depleted stem cell transplant. These receptors were taken from a female patient younger than 10 who had a stem cell transplant for congenital amegakaryocytic thrombocytopenia, so the T cells may come from the graft donor. The CDR3 runs from the conserved cysteine through the conserved F or W. The D gene is left open where the match is weak. Not every row has a clone size; where given, it reads once, few, many or a size class.

V	length	D	size	J	DNA	CDR3
TRBV20-1	11	.	few	TRBJ2-7	TGCAGTGCTAGAGATCGCCACGAGCAGTACTTC	CSARDRHEQYF
TRBV24-1	15	TRBD2	.	TRBJ2-3	TGTGCCACCAGTGAACAGCGGGAGAAAGCAGATACGCAGTATTTT	CATSEQREKADTQYF
TRBV30	13	TRBD2	few	TRBJ2-7	TGTGCCTCCCAGACTAGCGGGGCCGACGAGCAGTACTTC	CASQTSGADEQYF
TRBV20-1	14	TRBD1	few	TRBJ1-5	TGCAGCGTTCCGGAAGGGGGCGGAAATCAGCCCCAGCATTTT	CSVPEGGGNQPQHF
TRBV19	15	.	.	TRBJ2-5	TGTGCCAGTAGTAGATCCGGCGAGAGACTCCAGACCCAGTACTTC	CASSRSGERLQTQYF
TRBV10-3	13	.	many	TRBJ2-3	TGTGCCATCAGTGAGGGGTTTGCAGATACGCAGTATTTT	CAISEGFADTQYF
TRBV14	16	.	.	TRBJ1-1	TGTGCCAGCAGCCATCAGCAAGCAGGGCTGAGTGTTGAAGCTTTCTTT	CASSHQQAGLSVEAFF
TRBV29-1	14	.	few	TRBJ1-5	TGCAGCGTTAGGGCCGGCATGGGCAATCAGCCCCAGCATTTT	CSVRAGMGNQPQHF
TRBV18	13	.	.	TRBJ2-1	TGTGCCAGCTCCCCTCAGAGTATGTATGAGCAGTTCTTC	CASSPQSMYEQFF
TRBV4-1	16	TRBD1	few	TRBJ2-6	TGCGCCAGCAGCCTCGAAACAGGGGCCGGGGCCAACGTCCTGACTTTC	CASSLETGAGANVLTF
TRBV12-3/TRBV12-4	13	.	.	TRBJ1-2	TGTGCCAGCAGTTTTCTCACGGCCTATGGCTACACCTTC	CASSFLTAYGYTF
TRBV2	16	TRBD2	.	TRBJ2-2	TGTGCCAGCACACCCCTGCCAGCGGGAGCTACCGGGGAGCTGTTTTTT	CASTPLPAGATGELFF
TRBV12-3/TRBV12-4	11	.	many	TRBJ2-4	TGTGCCAGCAGTTTAAGAGAAATTCAGTACTTC	CASSLREIQYF
TRBV21-1	18	.	.	TRBJ2-3	TGTGCCAGCAGCAACTCCGGCGGGAGGGACAGGGAATCAGATACGCAGTATTTT	CASSNSGGRDRESDTQYF
TRBV7-6	15	TRBD2	few	TRBJ2-5	TGTGCCAGCAGCAGACTAGCGGAGATACAAGAGACCCAGTACTTC	CASSRLAEIQETQYF
TRBV4-1	17	.	.	TRBJ2-1	TGCGCCAGCAGCCATCTGGTCCGTAGGAGCTCCTACAATGAGCAGTTCTTC	CASSHLVRRSSYNEQFF
TRBV20-1	14	.	.	TRBJ2-1	TGCAGTGCTAGAGATCGCCGTGCTTACAATGAGCAGTTCTTC	CSARDRRAYNEQFF
TRBV10-3	13	TRBD2	many	TRBJ2-1	TGTGCCACGAGACTAGCGGGAACGAATGAGCAGTTCTTC	CATRLAGTNEQFF
TRBV20-1	14	TRBD2	.	TRBJ2-3	TGCAGTGCGGTAGCGGGGCCAAGTACAGATACGCAGTATTTT	CSAVAGPSTDTQYF
TRBV20-1	13	.	.	TRBJ1-4	TGCAGTGCGAGGGGTGGATATAATGAAAAACTGTTTTTT	CSARGGYNEKLFF
TRBV2	14	.	few	TRBJ1-5	TGTGCCAGCAGCTCAACGGCAAGCAATCAGCCCCAGCATTTT	CASSSTASNQPQHF
TRBV6-2/TRBV6-3	14	.	.	TRBJ2-7	TGTGCCAGCAGTTACGTCTCAGGGAACTACGAGCAGTACTTC	CASSYVSGNYEQYF